These 13 T cell receptor beta chains were all obtained from the same sample, sequenced in a study of blood T cell repertoires in COVID-19. The assay was immunoSEQ multiplex PCR, and TCRdb's table has in-frame clones only and misses some. The sample consists of some 90,000 clones, 75% to 90% of them appearing once. Sequencing used peripheral blood. These receptors were collected from a woman aged 80 or over with active COVID-19.

This sequence joins TRBV12-3 or TRBV12-4 and TRBJ2-2; D is perhaps TRBD2 (6 bases). The CDR3 runs to 13 residues. The germline V and J ends were trimmed by 7 bases and 6 bases, with 12 bases remaining between them. The CDR3 sequence: CASKRDSPGELFF. In DNA form, the CDR3 reads TGTGCCAGCAAGAGGGACTCCCCCGGGGAGCTGTTTTTT.

The V gene is TRBV5-5, the J gene TRBJ1-4; 7 nucleotides match TRBD1. Germline CDR1 reads SGHKS; CDR2 reads YYEKEE (reference sequence). The CDR3 is 18 amino acids. The J segment lost 11 bases and the V segment lost 4 bases, leaving 23 bases of the junction unmatched. CDR3 DNA: TGTGCCAGCAGCGCGGGGCCCTCGACAGGGTCTAGTATGGGGAAACTGTTTTTT. The encoded protein is CASSAGPSTGSSMGKLFF.

The CDR3 loop reads CASSEALRGAGGNEELFF. CDR3 bases: TGTGCCAGCAGTGAAGCGCTTCGGGGAGCGGGAGGAAATGAGGAGCTGTTTTTT. The chain links TRBV6-1 to TRBJ2-2; 9 bases map to TRBD2. V shed 0 bases and J 10 bases; nucleotides not matched to a gene: 15. The CDR3 totals 18 residues. The germline V gene encodes CDR1 MNHNS and CDR2 SASEGT.

The chain is built from TRBV7-9 and TRBJ1-1; D possibly corresponds to TRBD1 (5 bases). V lost 1 base and J 6 bases, leaving 12 bases between the germline ends. The germline V gene has CDR1 SEHNR and CDR2 FQNEAQ (reference sequence). The CDR3 consists of 14 residues. CDR3 protein: CASSLGGGYPEAFF. The DNA of the CDR3 is TGTGCCAGCAGCTTAGGGGGGGGGTACCCTGAAGCTTTCTTT.

The chain employs TRBV11-2 and TRBJ1-5, with TRBD1 matching 9 bases. V was pared by 5 bases and J by 11 bases, with 16 bases of the junction left unmatched. Germline V gives CDR1 SGHAT, CDR2 FQNNGV. The CDR3 is made up of 16 amino acids. This chain's CDR3 is CASSPGGTGLAWAQHF. CDR3 nucleotides: TGTGCCAGCAGCCCTGGGGGGACAGGGCTCGCATGGGCCCAGCATTTT.

V gene TRBV12-3 or TRBV12-4 combines with J gene TRBJ1-4; D is unclear. The CDR3 length is 13 residues. V dropped 1 base and J dropped 8 bases, with 8 bases sitting between them. CDR3 protein: CASSLDLQEKLFF. The CDR3 DNA sequence: TGTGCCAGCAGTTTAGATCTGCAGGAAAAACTGTTTTTT.

J is TRBJ1-4 and V is TRBV7-9; D is unresolved. The CDR3 spans 15 residues. Germline CDR1 is SEHNR and CDR2 is FQNEAQ (reference sequence). V shed 4 bases and J shed 0 bases, with 9 bases lying between them. The CDR3 DNA is TGTGCCAGCAGCTCCGACGGAGCAACTAATGAAAAACTGTTTTTT. Translation gives CASSSDGATNEKLFF.

The chain employs TRBV5-1 and TRBJ2-7, with TRBD1 as a possible D gene (6 bases). V was clipped by 0 bases and J by 1 base, with 17 bases between them. The CDR3 extends over 17 amino acids. Germline V gene sequence: CDR1 SGHRS, CDR2 YFSETQ. CDR3 coding DNA: TGCGCCAGCAGCTTGGCCCGGGGACAAGGTGGTTCCTACGAGCAGTACTTC. Amino acid sequence: CASSLARGQGGSYEQYF.

V and J are TRBV9 and TRBJ2-1, with D perhaps TRBD1 (6 bases). V was pared by 0 bases and J by 6 bases, with 13 bases between. CDR1 SGDLS and CDR2 YYNGEE come from the germline V gene. This CDR3 contains 15 residues. The chain's CDR3 is CASSVAGHLPNEQFF. CDR3 in DNA: TGTGCCAGCAGCGTAGCGGGACACCTCCCCAATGAGCAGTTCTTC.

The chain couples TRBV19 to TRBJ2-3; possible D gene TRBD2, 6 bases. Germline CDR1 and CDR2: LNHDA and SQIVND (reference sequence). The CDR3 has 15 residues. Trimming pared 4 bases from V and 1 base from J, leaving 12 bases between. The CDR3 loop is CASSTSGWGTDTQYF. DNA for the CDR3: TGTGCCAGTAGTACCAGCGGGTGGGGCACAGATACGCAGTATTTT.

Details on this clone: The junction differs from germline at one of its ends, possibly a read error. The gene calls are TRBV7-2 and TRBJ2-7, with 14 bases aligning to TRBD2. Germline V gene data show CDR1 as SGHTA and CDR2 as FQGNSA. CDR3 length: 14 residues. Here the CDR3 reads CASRLGLAGGPLHF. CDR3 DNA sequence: TGTGCCAGCAGACTTGGACTAGCGGGAGGCCCGTTGCACTTC.

The chain joins TRBV7-9 to TRBJ1-4; D is uncertain. This CDR3 spans 13 amino acids. Trimming took off 4 bases at V and 8 bases at J, with 11 bases between the two ends. CDR1 SEHNR and CDR2 FQNEAQ come from the germline V gene (reference sequence). CDR3 in DNA: TGTGCCAGCAGCTCGGTCGGAGGCGAAAAACTGTTTTTT. This gives the protein CASSSVGGEKLFF.

This clone was counted only a few times. The V call is TRBV4-1, the J call TRBJ2-1; the match to TRBD2 covers 8 bases. Germline V lookup: CDR1 MGHRA, CDR2 YSYEKL. The CDR3 has 17 amino acids. The trim removed 1 base at V and 3 bases at J, leaving 8 bases unmatched. The DNA for the CDR3 is TGCGCCAGCAGCCAAGGTCCGGGAGGGGGGTACTACAATGAGCAGTTCTTC. It yields the protein CASSQGPGGGYYNEQFF.